This entry concerns a single T cell receptor beta chain. This specimen comes from a study of blood T cell repertoires in COVID-19. TCRdb keeps only in-frame clones here, not all; method: immunoSEQ multiplex PCR. Among more than 20,000 clones listed, around nine tenths were seen once. Sequencing was done on a sample of peripheral blood. The clonotype was recovered from a man in his sixties or seventies with acute or convalescent COVID-19.

This chain's CDR3 is CASSLLTTGELFF. CDR3 sequence (DNA): TGTGCCAGCAGTTTACTAACCACCGGGGAGCTGTTTTTT. J is TRBJ2-2 and V is TRBV28; D call uncertain. V was cut by 2 bases and J by 4 bases, with 5 bases left in between. Per germline, CDR1 MDHEN and CDR2 SYDVKM. The CDR3 has 13 amino acids.